This T cell receptor beta chain was sequenced during a study of metastatic and nonmetastatic thyroid tumors. Looking at the study overall: Samples came from malignant and benign thyroid patients, and repertoires were compared across blood and tumor or nodule tissue.

As processed by the authors: For papillary thyroid cancer, a distant-metastasis classifier was constructed from CDR3 differences observed across clinicopathological groups. From the PCR reads, TCRdb re-called clones with MiXCR. The V and J calls reflect TCRdb's pipeline rather than the authors' work. In the table there are about 31,000 clones, roughly a fifth of which are singletons. This clone was detected many times. Its antigen is unidentified. V lost 2 bases to trimming and J lost 2 bases; unmatched junction nucleotides: 9. CDR1 and CDR2 (germline): WSHSY, SAAADI. The CDR3 sequence is 18 residues long. Whole-study results and caveats: In both blood and tumor samples, TCR beta diversity was reported significantly higher for malignant than benign nodules.

No treatment had been given to any patient before thyroid surgery. Input material: blood. This receptor was identified in a female donor with papillary thyroid cancer or a benign thyroid nodule (not recorded which). Some clones in this sample may be carry-over from other donors' samples. This rearrangement joins TRBV10-2 to TRBJ2-3; 11 bases are a match to TRBD2. CDR3 sequence (DNA): TGCGCCAGCAGTGAGCCGAGAATAGCGGGGGGGCCCACAGATACGCAGTATTTT. It yields the protein CASSEPRIAGGPTDTQYF.